Listed below are T cell receptor beta chains from one sample, sequenced in a study of long-term antiretroviral therapy in people with HIV. The assay was immunoSEQ multiplex PCR, and TCRdb's table has in-frame clones only and misses some. The table records 24,000 or so clones, around 82% of them present only once. The sequences come from unsorted PBMCs, collected 0.5 years after starting antiretroviral therapy. The receptors come from a middle-aged woman with HIV. CDR3s include the opening cysteine and the closing phenylalanine or tryptophan. D genes are given only for firm matches. The size of a clone is reported for some rows only, either as once, few or many, or as a class for expanded clones.

v_gene: TRBV5-5; j_gene: TRBJ1-1; abundance: -; d_gene: -; CDR3nt: TGTGCCAGCAGCTTGTCTCTGGGGGCGGGAAACACTGAAGCTTTCTTT; CDR3aa: CASSLSLGAGNTEAFF
v_gene: TRBV5-4; j_gene: TRBJ1-1; abundance: -; d_gene: -; CDR3nt: TGTGCCAGCGAAGTGAATAATGGGGCGAACACTGAAGCTTTCTTT; CDR3aa: CASEVNNGANTEAFF
v_gene: TRBV9; j_gene: TRBJ1-6; abundance: few; d_gene: -; CDR3nt: TGTGCCAGCAGCCGAATGGCTGATTCACCCCTCCACTTT; CDR3aa: CASSRMADSPLHF
v_gene: TRBV29-1; j_gene: TRBJ1-2; abundance: -; d_gene: TRBD1; CDR3nt: TGCAGCGTTGAGGGTAGGGGGCAGACGTTCTACACCTTC; CDR3aa: CSVEGRGQTFYTF
v_gene: TRBV7-9; j_gene: TRBJ1-3; abundance: -; d_gene: -; CDR3nt: TGTGCCAGCAGCTTGGAGGCAGGAGCTGGAAACACCATATATTTT; CDR3aa: CASSLEAGAGNTIYF
v_gene: TRBV5-6; j_gene: TRBJ2-7; abundance: -; d_gene: -; CDR3nt: TGTGCCAGCAGCCAGCCCAGAGGTTACGAGCAGTACTTC; CDR3aa: CASSQPRGYEQYF
v_gene: TRBV11-2; j_gene: TRBJ2-3; abundance: -; d_gene: TRBD2; CDR3nt: TGTGCCAGCAGCTTAGCAGCTAGCGGGACTAGCACAGATACGCAGTATTTT; CDR3aa: CASSLAASGTSTDTQYF
v_gene: TRBV27; j_gene: TRBJ2-5; abundance: -; d_gene: TRBD1; CDR3nt: TGTGCCAGCAGTTTATACGAGTTGGGACAGGGACGGGCCCAGTACTTC; CDR3aa: CASSLYELGQGRAQYF
v_gene: TRBV28; j_gene: TRBJ2-7; abundance: -; d_gene: TRBD1; CDR3nt: TGTGCCAGCAGTCCTATGACAGGGAAATACGAGCAGTACTTC; CDR3aa: CASSPMTGKYEQYF
v_gene: TRBV28; j_gene: TRBJ2-7; abundance: few; d_gene: TRBD1; CDR3nt: TGTGCCAGCAGCTTCCTGACAGGGTACGAGCAGTACTTC; CDR3aa: CASSFLTGYEQYF
v_gene: TRBV30; j_gene: TRBJ1-2; abundance: -; d_gene: -; CDR3nt: TGTGCCTGGGCCTATTTCCCACCGTATGGCTACACCTTC; CDR3aa: CAWAYFPPYGYTF
v_gene: TRBV6-1; j_gene: TRBJ1-4; abundance: -; d_gene: TRBD1; CDR3nt: TGTGCCAGCAGTGAGAGTACAGGGGCTAATGAAAAACTGTTTTTT; CDR3aa: CASSESTGANEKLFF
v_gene: TRBV5-4; j_gene: TRBJ2-2; abundance: -; d_gene: -; CDR3nt: TGTGCCAGCAGTCTCGACAGTCTGAACACCGGGGAGCTGTTTTTT; CDR3aa: CASSLDSLNTGELFF